This TCR beta chain was sequenced in a study of cytomegalovirus exposure and HLA in healthy donors. A few counts support this clone. PCR used 60 Vbeta primers and 13 Jbeta primers. Here immunoSEQ multiplex PCR was the method, and the copy in TCRdb shows in-frame clones only, minus some. There are about 140,000 clones in the sample; about 82% occur only once, and over 2% lies in the top ten. This receptor was identified in a man aged 30-40 years in good health and CMV-seronegative. The sequenced sample consisted of PBMCs.

In nucleotides, the CDR3 is TGCGCCAGCAGGGACTCTGACAGGGTTTACACTGAAGCTTTCTTT. Protein product: CASRDSDRVYTEAFF. The rearrangement joins TRBV23-1 to TRBJ1-1, with TRBD1 matching 7 bases. TRBV23-1 is assigned to the ORF class and has an uncertain function. This CDR3 is built from 15 residues. With V trimmed by 6 bases and J by 3 bases, 10 bases remained unmatched.